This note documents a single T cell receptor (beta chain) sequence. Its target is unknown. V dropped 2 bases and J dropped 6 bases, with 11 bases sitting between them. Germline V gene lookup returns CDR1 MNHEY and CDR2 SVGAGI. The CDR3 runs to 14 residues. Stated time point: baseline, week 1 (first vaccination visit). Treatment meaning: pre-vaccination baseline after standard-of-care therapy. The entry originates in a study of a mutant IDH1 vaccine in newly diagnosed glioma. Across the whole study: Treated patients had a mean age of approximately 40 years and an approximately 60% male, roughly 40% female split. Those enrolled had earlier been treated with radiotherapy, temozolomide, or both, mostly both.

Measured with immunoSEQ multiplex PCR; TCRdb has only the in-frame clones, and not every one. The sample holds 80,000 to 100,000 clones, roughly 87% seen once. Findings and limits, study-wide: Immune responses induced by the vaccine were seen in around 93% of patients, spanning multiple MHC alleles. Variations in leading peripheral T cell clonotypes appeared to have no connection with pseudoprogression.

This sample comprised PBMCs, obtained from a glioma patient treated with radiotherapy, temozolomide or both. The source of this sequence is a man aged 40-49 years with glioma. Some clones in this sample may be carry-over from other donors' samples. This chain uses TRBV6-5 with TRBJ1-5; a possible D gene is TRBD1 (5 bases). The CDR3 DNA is TGTGCCAGCAGTTACCCGGGACTAAGTCAGCCCCAGCATTTT. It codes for CASSYPGLSQPQHF.